In its sample, the clone carrying this T cell receptor beta chain was seen many times. TCRdb redid the calling of the 5' RACE reads with MiXCR, one entry per CDR3 protein. The data show 40,000 to 50,000 distinct CDR3 sequences, with 1.5% to 2% seen just once and 2.2% held by the top ten. The sample is drawn from a study of neurological immune-mediated disorders. The V and J ends lost 3 bases and 9 bases, in that order; junction bases with no gene match: 6. This CDR3 comprises 15 residues. The chain has TRBV12-3 or TRBV12-4 and TRBJ2-1, with 12 positions matching TRBD2. The sample taken for sequencing was PBMCs. The clonotype comes from a woman between 35 and 50 years old with multiple sclerosis. CDR3 loop: CASSFPSGGATEQFF. The DNA of the CDR3 is TGTGCCAGCAGTTTCCCTAGCGGGGGGGCCACTGAGCAGTTCTTC.